The clone carrying this TCR beta chain has only a few counts. This record belongs to a study of blood T cell repertoires in COVID-19. In the study overall: PBMCs, B-cell-depleted T cells, or T cells were the source of the cDNA or gDNA that made up the material.

The trim removed 4 bases at V and 2 bases at J, leaving 6 bases unmatched. CDR1 MNHEY and CDR2 SMNVEV come from the germline V gene (reference sequence). The CDR3 runs 17 residues. Only in-frame clones appear in the TCRdb table, and some are missing; sequencing was by immunoSEQ multiplex PCR. Of 52,000 or so clones in the sample, roughly 83% are singletons; the top ten hold approximately 15%. The chain has TRBV27 and TRBJ2-6; 9 bases are a match to TRBD1. This TCR was recovered from a man between 70 and 80 years old with active COVID-19. The sample was peripheral blood. The CDR3 DNA sequence: TGTGCCAGCAGTTATGGGACAGGGAGGACTGGGGCCAACGTCCTGACTTTC. Amino acid sequence: CASSYGTGRTGANVLTF.